Presented here are 11 T cell receptor beta chains from one specimen sequenced in a study of T-cell reconstitution after alpha-beta-depleted transplantation in children. Preparation of the TCRbeta library used unique molecular identifiers. One entry per CDR3 protein, called by TCRdb with MiXCR from the PCR reads. The sample shows about 200,000 distinct CDR3 sequences, around 7% of them seen only once. The sequencing used PBMCs, collected before TCRalphabeta/CD19-depleted stem cell transplant. These receptor sequences come from a boy younger than 10 with acute lymphoblastic leukemia, due to receive a stem cell transplant.

This clonotype was observed at least ten times. The gene calls are TRBV12-3 or TRBV12-4 and TRBJ2-7; D not resolved. This CDR3 contains 14 residues. V lost 2 bases, J lost 1 base, and 9 bases lay in between. The CDR3 protein is CASSLNLVSYEQYF. For the CDR3, the DNA is TGTGCCAGCAGTTTAAACCTAGTATCCTACGAGCAGTACTTC.

This chain connects TRBV7-3 to TRBJ2-1; a possible D gene is TRBD1 (7 bases). The CDR3 covers 15 residues. Looked up from germline, CDR1 is SGHTA and CDR2 is FQGTGA. V lost 3 bases and J 3 bases, leaving 12 bases between the germline ends. CDR3 coding DNA: TGTGCCAGCAGCTTTGGCCAGGGGGGCTACAATGAGCAGTTCTTC. This sequence encodes CASSFGQGGYNEQFF.

This clonotype has a handful of counts. J is TRBJ2-7 and V is TRBV29-1, with D possibly matching TRBD1 (6 bases). V was trimmed by 2 bases and J by 2 bases, leaving 7 bases between them. This CDR3 region has 12 residues. Germline loops: CDR1 SQVTM, CDR2 ANQGSEA. This CDR3 reads CSVEQGPYEQYF. CDR3 nucleotides: TGCAGCGTTGAACAGGGGCCCTACGAGCAGTACTTC.

The genes are TRBV9 and TRBJ2-1; 9 bases are shared with TRBD1. Germline CDR1 and CDR2: SGDLS and YYNGEE. With 3 bases clipped from V and 3 bases from J, the junction kept 7 bases outside the gene matches. This CDR3 comprises 16 residues. CDR3 nucleotides: TGTGCCAGCAGCGCCCCGCCGGGACAGGGCTACAATGAGCAGTTCTTC. The encoded protein is CASSAPPGQGYNEQFF.

This clonotype was detected ten times or more. This chain joins TRBV29-1 and TRBJ2-7; 12 nucleotides align to TRBD1. Germline trimming cut 4 bases from V and 4 bases from J; bases unmatched to any gene: 8. This CDR3 is built from 15 residues. The germline V gene encodes CDR1 SQVTM and CDR2 ANQGSEA. CDR3 in amino acids: CSVGGPGQGAYEQYF. For the CDR3, the DNA is TGCAGCGTTGGGGGGCCGGGACAGGGGGCGTACGAGCAGTACTTC.

At least ten counts were recorded for this clonotype. The V call is TRBV6-2 or TRBV6-3, the J call TRBJ1-1; unclear D gene. The V gene's germline CDR1 is MNHEY and CDR2 SVGEGT. This CDR3 has 12 residues. The V end was cut by 2 bases, the J end by 3 bases, with 4 bases between. The CDR3 loop is CASSYMDTEAFF. The DNA of the CDR3 is TGTGCCAGCAGTTACATGGACACTGAAGCTTTCTTT.

About this clonotype: Compared with germline, one end of the junction differs, possibly owing to a read error. The chain recombines TRBV2 with TRBJ2-1; D ambiguous. The CDR3 covers 17 residues. CDR1 SNHLY and CDR2 FYNNEI come from the germline V gene. Here the CDR3 DNA reads TGTGCCAGCAGTCGTAACGGGCACCACCACCTTTATAATGAGCAGATCTTC. Protein: CASSRNGHHHLYNEQIF.

This clonotype showed up many times. V and J are TRBV5-6 and TRBJ2-2; maybe TRBD1 (6 bases). The CDR3 has 16 residues. CDR1 and CDR2 (germline): SGHDT, YYEEEE. V was pared by 0 bases and J by 1 base, with 10 bases between. This chain's CDR3 is CASSLDGTKNTGELFF. The CDR3 DNA follows: TGTGCCAGCAGCTTGGATGGGACAAAGAACACCGGGGAGCTGTTTTTT.

At least ten counts were recorded for this clonotype. The V call is TRBV2, the J call TRBJ2-3, with 8 bases that match TRBD2. CDR1 and CDR2 (germline): SNHLY, FYNNEI. This CDR3 region has 15 residues. J was trimmed by 5 bases and V by 8 bases; bases with no gene match: 12. The CDR3 reads CASRRQAGAGDTQYF. The CDR3 bases are TGTGCCAGCCGGAGACAAGCGGGAGCAGGAGATACGCAGTATTTT.

This clonotype was found many times. The chain is built from TRBV5-6 and TRBJ1-2; perhaps TRBD1 as D (6 bases). V lost 0 bases and J lost 3, with 6 bases in between. The CDR3 length is 13 residues. CDR1 is SGHDT, CDR2 YYEEEE, per germline. The DNA for the CDR3 is TGTGCCAGCAGCTTGGACAGGGACTATGGCTACACCTTC. Its translation: CASSLDRDYGYTF.

The chain joins TRBV28 to TRBJ2-5; TRBD2 aligns across 10 bases. CDR3 length: 16 residues. V lost 8 bases, J lost 5 bases, and 14 bases stayed unmatched. Germline loops: CDR1 MDHEN, CDR2 SYDVKM. The CDR3 nucleotides read TGTGCCAGCCGGAGGAAGCTAGCGGGAGTCACGGAGACCCAGTACTTC. Its translation: CASRRKLAGVTETQYF.